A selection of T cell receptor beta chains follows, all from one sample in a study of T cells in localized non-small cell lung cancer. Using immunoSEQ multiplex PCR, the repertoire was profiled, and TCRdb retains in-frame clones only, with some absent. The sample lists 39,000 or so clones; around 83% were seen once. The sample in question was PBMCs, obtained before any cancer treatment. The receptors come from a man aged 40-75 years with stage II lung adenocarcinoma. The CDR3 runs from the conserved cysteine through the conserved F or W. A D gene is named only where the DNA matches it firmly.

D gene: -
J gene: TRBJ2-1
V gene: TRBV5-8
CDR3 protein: CASSFTQFYNEQFF

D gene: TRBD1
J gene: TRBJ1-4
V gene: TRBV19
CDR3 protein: CASSASPGTGIEKLFF

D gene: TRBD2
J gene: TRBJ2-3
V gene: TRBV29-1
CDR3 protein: CSVEGGAGTRDTQYF

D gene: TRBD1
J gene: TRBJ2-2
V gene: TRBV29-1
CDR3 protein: CSAHDRENTGELFF

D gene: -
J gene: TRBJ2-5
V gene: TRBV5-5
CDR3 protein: CASSFLTGQETQYF

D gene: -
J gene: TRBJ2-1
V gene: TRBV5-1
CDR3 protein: CASSLRISVGEQFF

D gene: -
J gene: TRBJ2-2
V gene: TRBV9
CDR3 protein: CASSTRGQPQQAGELFF

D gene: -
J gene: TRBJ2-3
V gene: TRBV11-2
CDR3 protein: CASSRDTSTDTQYF

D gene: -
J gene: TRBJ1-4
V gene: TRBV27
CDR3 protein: CASGRQTFATNEKLFF

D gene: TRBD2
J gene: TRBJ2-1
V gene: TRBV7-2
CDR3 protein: CASSGRGLAGDIEQFF

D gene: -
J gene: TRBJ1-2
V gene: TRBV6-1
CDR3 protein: CASSQGPPMIGYTF

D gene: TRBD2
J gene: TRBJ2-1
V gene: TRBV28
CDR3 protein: CASSSSASGTYNEQFF

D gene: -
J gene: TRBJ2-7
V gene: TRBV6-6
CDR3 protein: CASSYGLYYEQYF

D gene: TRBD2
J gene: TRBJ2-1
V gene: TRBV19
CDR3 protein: CASNGLAGHLPFF

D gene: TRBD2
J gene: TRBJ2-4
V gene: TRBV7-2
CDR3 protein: CASSLRTSGERRAKNIQYF

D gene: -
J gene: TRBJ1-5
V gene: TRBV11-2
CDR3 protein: CASSLQRSQPQHF

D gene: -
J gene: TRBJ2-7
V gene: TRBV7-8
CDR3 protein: CASSLAGPTYEQYF

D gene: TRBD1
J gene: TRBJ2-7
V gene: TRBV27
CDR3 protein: CASSITIQGTYEQYF

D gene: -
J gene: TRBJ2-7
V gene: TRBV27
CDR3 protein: CALGSPYEQYF

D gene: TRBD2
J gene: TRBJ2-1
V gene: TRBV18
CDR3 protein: CASSPASGVYNEQFF

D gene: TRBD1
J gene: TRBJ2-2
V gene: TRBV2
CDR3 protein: CASTPFAGGPTGELFF

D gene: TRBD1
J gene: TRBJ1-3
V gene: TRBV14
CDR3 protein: CASSQKDRAVTLWGNTIYF

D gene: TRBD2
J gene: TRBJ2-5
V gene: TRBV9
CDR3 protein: CASNPSGRPQETQYF

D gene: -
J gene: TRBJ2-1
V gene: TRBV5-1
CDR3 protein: CASSWGSSYNEQFF

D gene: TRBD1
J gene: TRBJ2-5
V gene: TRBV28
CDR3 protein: CASSWTGEETQYF

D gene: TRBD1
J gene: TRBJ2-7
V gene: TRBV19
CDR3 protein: CASSMGQPYEQYF

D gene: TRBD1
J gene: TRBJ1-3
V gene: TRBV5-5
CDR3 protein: CASSLEQGRGNTIYF

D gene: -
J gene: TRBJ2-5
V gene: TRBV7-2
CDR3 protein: CASSSPGQEETQYF